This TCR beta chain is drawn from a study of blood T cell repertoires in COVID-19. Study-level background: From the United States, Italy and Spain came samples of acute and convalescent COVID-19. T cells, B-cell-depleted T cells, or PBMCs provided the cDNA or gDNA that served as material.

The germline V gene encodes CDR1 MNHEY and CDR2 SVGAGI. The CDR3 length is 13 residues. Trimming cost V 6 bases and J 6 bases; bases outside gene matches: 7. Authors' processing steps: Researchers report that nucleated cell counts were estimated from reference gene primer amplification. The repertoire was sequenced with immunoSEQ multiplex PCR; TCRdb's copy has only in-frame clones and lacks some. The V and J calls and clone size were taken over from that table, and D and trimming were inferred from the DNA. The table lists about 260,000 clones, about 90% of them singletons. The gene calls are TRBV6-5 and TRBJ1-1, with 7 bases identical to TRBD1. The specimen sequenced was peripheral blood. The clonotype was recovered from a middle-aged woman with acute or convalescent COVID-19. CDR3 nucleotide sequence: TGTGCCAGCAGGTTCGACAGGGAGGCTGAAGCTTTCTTT. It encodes CASRFDREAEAFF.